This TCR beta chain derives from a study of shared T cell receptors in the human thymus. Data came from immunoSEQ multiplex PCR; TCRdb stores just in-frame clones and leaves some out. The profile shows just under 550,000 clones, more than 75% of them singletons. Only one count was recorded for this clone. Germline V gene sequence: CDR1 MGHRA, CDR2 YSYEKL. J lost 5 bases, V lost 4 bases, and 5 bases had no gene match. CDR3 length: 14 amino acids. This same sample was also part of a study on human thymus T cells. From that second work: The study used thymus tissue resected during corrective heart surgery. Unrelated individuals were reported by related research to share highly overlapping thymic repertoires.

The sequence came from a boy under three years old with a congenital heart defect. The material sequenced was thymocytes. The chain joins TRBV4-1 to TRBJ2-5; 9 nucleotides line up with TRBD2. CDR3 DNA sequence: TGCGCCAGCAGCCTGCGGGGGGGGGTCGAGACCCAGTACTTC. Translating gives CASSLRGGVETQYF.